These 21 T cell receptor beta chains came from one sample sequenced in a study of CD8+ T cells in alopecia areata (dated by TCRdb to between 2018 and 2020). In the paper's terms, the time point label means: about four weeks on oral tofacitinib. The sample's treatment or condition label is to be understood as: oral pan-JAK inhibitor, 5-10 mg twice daily. Libraries were constructed by the immunoSEQ multiplex PCR assay. For TCR sequencing, RNA was extracted from every sample and reverse transcribed into cDNA to serve as template. TCRdb obtained this table from immuneACCESS and retained in-frame rearrangements with V and J assigned. These tables miss some clones; where compared with another copy, unresolved V genes account for less than half of the shortfall, and the remainder is unexplained. A total of about 140,000 clones appear in this sample, 82% of them only once. The ten largest clones take up around a quarter of the sample.

The source material was CD8+ T cells sorted from blood, sampled at week 4, from a patient treated with tofacitinib. These TCRs come from a human donor with alopecia areata.

In DNA form, the CDR3 reads TGTGCCAGCAGTTACATTAAGGAAGAGACCCAGTACTTC. Its protein product is CASSYIKEETQYF. This chain joins TRBV6-5 and TRBJ2-5; D is ambiguous. This CDR3 has 13 amino acids. The ends were cut back, 2 bases at V and 3 bases at J, with 7 bases in the middle. Per the germline V gene, CDR1 is MNHEY and CDR2 is SVGAGI.

In its sample, this clone was seen once. The chain links TRBV6-6 to TRBJ1-5; perhaps TRBD1 as D (5 bases). The CDR3 consists of 15 residues. Germline loops: CDR1 MNHNY, CDR2 SVGAGI (reference sequence). V was pared by 1 base and J by 5 bases, with 12 bases between. The CDR3 here is CASSYYRVGDQPQHF. CDR3 DNA sequence: TGTGCCAGCAGTTACTATCGAGTGGGGGATCAGCCCCAGCATTTT.

The rearrangement uses TRBV27 and TRBJ2-5; D might be TRBD2 (5 bases). V was trimmed by 5 bases and J by 5 bases, leaving 15 bases between them. Germline CDR1 and CDR2: MNHEY and SMNVEV (reference sequence). The CDR3 length is 14 residues. CDR3 DNA: TGTGCCAGCAGTGTAGGACTCCCGGGGGAGACCCAGTACTTC. This sequence encodes CASSVGLPGETQYF.

The chain carries TRBV2 and TRBJ2-1; the match to TRBD2 covers 7 bases. This CDR3 comprises 16 residues. Trimming took 8 bases from V and 1 from J; bases not matched to a gene: 11. In germline, CDR1 is SNHLY, CDR2 FYNNEI. CDR3 DNA: TGTGCCAGCTTAAGGCTAGCGGACGGATCCTACAATGAGCAGTTCTTC. Protein: CASLRLADGSYNEQFF. Filled out from reference TRBV2 and TRBJ2-1, the complete variable domain reads EPEVTQTPSHQVTQMGQEVILRCVPISNHLYFYWYRQILGQKVEFLVSFYNNEISEKSEIFDDQFSVERPDGSNFTLKIRSTKLEDSAMYFCASLRLADGSYNEQFFGPGTRLTVL.

This clone was detected only once. V is TRBV29-1 and J is TRBJ2-7; D may match TRBD1 or TRBD2 (5 bases each). Trimming shortened V by 1 base and J by 6 bases, and 22 bases separated the two germline ends. The CDR3 loop spans 16 amino acids. Germline CDR1 SQVTM, CDR2 ANQGSEA. The CDR3 bases are TGCAGCGTTGAAGGCCGGTCGGGACGGGTCCCTCGCGAGCAGTACTTC. Its protein product is CSVEGRSGRVPREQYF.

The chain joins TRBV4-2 to TRBJ2-5; maybe TRBD2 (5 bases). The CDR3 covers 15 residues. V was clipped by 0 bases and J by 4 bases, with 12 bases between them. The germline CDR1 and CDR2 sequences are LGHNA and YNFKEQ. The CDR3 loop reads CASSQERGPGETQYF. DNA of the CDR3: TGTGCCAGCAGCCAAGAAAGAGGGCCCGGAGAGACCCAGTACTTC.

This clone was detected once. The gene calls are TRBV5-1 and TRBJ1-4; weak D call: TRBD1 (6 bases). Germline V gene lookup returns CDR1 SGHRS and CDR2 YFSETQ. V lost 2 bases to trimming and J lost 7 bases, with 15 bases between them. The CDR3 totals 15 residues. The CDR3 nucleotides are TGCGCCAGCAGCTTTGGTACAGGGAGGGGTGAAAAACTGTTTTTT. Its translation: CASSFGTGRGEKLFF.

This rearrangement joins TRBV27 to TRBJ2-2; tentatively, D is TRBD2 (5 bases). The germline V gene has CDR1 MNHEY and CDR2 SMNVEV (reference sequence). The CDR3 runs 13 residues. V lost 6 bases and J 4 bases, leaving 9 bases between the germline ends. In DNA, the CDR3 is TGTGCCAGCAGCTATGGAGGCACCGGGGAGCTGTTTTTT. Amino acid sequence: CASSYGGTGELFF.

This clone was detected once. The chain carries TRBV27 and TRBJ2-7; the D is unclear. CDR3 length: 15 residues. V was pared by 6 bases and J by 0 bases, with 15 bases between. CDR1 is MNHEY, CDR2 SMNVEV, per germline (reference sequence). The CDR3 loop is CASSPVGASSYEQYF. The CDR3, as DNA: TGTGCCAGCAGCCCCGTGGGTGCCTCCTCCTACGAGCAGTACTTC.

The table lists this clone with a few counts. The chain employs TRBV6-5 and TRBJ2-1; 9 bases map to TRBD1. CDR1 and CDR2 from the germline V gene are MNHEY and SVGAGI. This CDR3 is built from 15 residues. Unmatched junction bases numbered 6, after V lost 6 bases and J lost 3 bases. CDR3 residues: CASSRDRGGYNEQFF. Written as DNA, the CDR3 is TGTGCCAGCAGCCGAGACAGGGGGGGCTACAATGAGCAGTTCTTC.

To note about this clone: At one end the junction does not follow the germline gene, possibly because of a read error. The chain recombines TRBV29-1 with TRBJ2-2; tentative D call: TRBD1 (5 bases). CDR1 SQVTM and CDR2 ANQGSEA come from the germline V gene. This CDR3 is 11 amino acids long. The CDR3 here is CSAEKGGELFF. The CDR3 DNA reads as TGCAGCGCTGAAAAGGGGGGGGAGCTGTTTTTT.

This clone was seen a handful of times. This chain connects TRBV4-1 to TRBJ2-7, with D tentatively TRBD1 (5 bases). The CDR3 has 15 residues. Trimming removed 1 base at V and 5 bases at J, with 15 bases between. Germline CDR1 is MGHRA and CDR2 is YSYEKL. CDR3 in DNA: TGCGCCAGCAGCCAAGGACAGTTGGTAAAGAACGAGCAGTACTTC. The encoded protein is CASSQGQLVKNEQYF.

The gene calls are TRBV10-3 and TRBJ2-5; no definite D call. Per the germline V gene, CDR1 is ENHRY and CDR2 is SYGVKD. Deletions cut 5 bases from V and 5 bases from J, with 15 bases between. The CDR3 runs 14 residues. DNA of the CDR3: TGTGCCATCAGTACCGGACCCGGCGATGAGACCCAGTACTTC. Encoded protein: CAISTGPGDETQYF.

CDR3 nucleotide sequence: TGTGCCAGCAGTCGGGACAACTCTGGGGCCAACGTCCTGACTTTC. Protein product: CASSRDNSGANVLTF. The chain uses TRBV11-3 and TRBJ2-6; tentative D call: TRBD1 (6 bases). V lost 6 bases, J lost 0 bases, and 9 bases lay in between. The CDR3 consists of 15 residues. Germline V lookup: CDR1 SGHNT, CDR2 YENEEA. The full variable domain, completed using reference TRBV11-3 and TRBJ2-6, is EAGVVQSPRYKIIEKKQPVAFWCNPISGHNTLYWYLQNLGQGPELLIRYENEEAVDDSQLPKDRFSAERLKGVDSTLKIQPAELGDSAVYLCASSRDNSGANVLTFGAGSRLTVL.

The V gene is TRBV4-1, the J gene TRBJ2-5; D might be TRBD1 or TRBD2, each matching 5 bases. Trimming shortened V by 4 bases and J by 4 bases, and 16 bases separated the two germline ends. CDR1 is MGHRA, CDR2 YSYEKL, per germline. The CDR3 totals 15 residues. CDR3 protein: CASSPLSGSLETQYF. CDR3 in DNA: TGCGCCAGCAGCCCGCTGTCAGGGAGTCTAGAGACCCAGTACTTC.

The V and J genes are TRBV12-5 and TRBJ2-1, with D possibly being TRBD2 (5 bases). The length of the CDR3 is 17 residues. Looked up from germline, CDR1 is LGHNT and CDR2 is FRNRAP. Trimming shortened V by 2 bases and J by 0 bases, and 14 bases separated the two germline ends. The CDR3 sequence is CASGLLVALSSYNEQFF. For the CDR3, the DNA is TGTGCTAGTGGTTTGCTGGTAGCGTTGAGCTCCTACAATGAGCAGTTCTTC.

V usage is TRBV5-5 and J usage is TRBJ1-5, with D perhaps matching TRBD1 (5 bases). CDR1 and CDR2 (germline): SGHKS, YYEKEE (reference sequence). Trimming took off 5 bases at V and 2 bases at J, with 11 bases between the two ends. The CDR3 has 14 amino acids. The CDR3 DNA sequence: TGTGCCAGCAGGCCGGGGGTGGGCAATCAGCCCCAGCATTTT. This gives the protein CASRPGVGNQPQHF.

Concerning this clone: At the DNA level, this CDR3 is encoded by other sequences in the same sample as well. This chain uses TRBV13 with TRBJ2-1; 13 bases map to TRBD2. Germline V gene data show CDR1 as PRHDT and CDR2 as FYEKMQ (reference sequence). The CDR3 extends over 15 amino acids. V lost 4 bases to trimming and J lost 8 bases; unmatched junction nucleotides: 5. This chain's CDR3 is CASSSGLAGMHEQFF. The CDR3 region has the DNA TGTGCCAGCAGCTCGGGACTAGCGGGGATGCATGAGCAGTTCTTC.

J is TRBJ2-3 and V is TRBV7-9; D unresolved. The V gene's germline CDR1 is SEHNR and CDR2 FQNEAQ (reference sequence). The CDR3 is made up of 13 amino acids. The V and J ends lost 2 bases and 1 base respectively, with 4 bases between them. CDR3 in DNA: TGTGCCAGCAGCTTACTCGGCACAGATACGCAGTATTTT. It specifies CASSLLGTDTQYF. The full variable domain, completed using reference TRBV7-9 and TRBJ2-3, is DTGVSQNPRHKITKRGQNVTFRCDPISEHNRLYWYRQTLGQGPEFLTYFQNEAQLEKSRLLSDRFSAERPKGSFSTLEIQRTEQGDSAMYLCASSLLGTDTQYFGPGTRLTVL.

The rearrangement uses TRBV5-1 and TRBJ1-1; D is unresolved. Between the trimmed V and J ends, which lost 5 bases and 1 base, there was a span of 6 bases. CDR1 is SGHRS, CDR2 YFSETQ, per germline. There are 12 residues in the CDR3. For the CDR3, the DNA is TGCGCCAGCAGGTTTCGGAACACTGAAGCTTTCTTT. It codes for CASRFRNTEAFF.

The chain combines TRBV4-3 with TRBJ1-5; D not resolved. This CDR3 contains 14 residues. The germline CDR1 and CDR2 sequences are LGHNA and YSLEER. The V end lost 1 base, the J end lost 5 bases, and 9 bases lay between the germline ends. The DNA of the CDR3 is TGCGCCAGCAGCCAAGGGTGGGGTCATCAGCCCCAGCATTTT. Amino acids: CASSQGWGHQPQHF.